The text below deals with one T cell receptor (beta chain). The antigen remains undetermined. The CDR3 loop spans 16 amino acids. The trim removed 0 bases at V and 1 base at J, leaving 5 bases unmatched. Per the germline V gene, CDR1 is SGHRS and CDR2 is YFSETQ. The data are from a study of post-analysis software for immune sequencing data. At the level of the study: The courses of disease that were included comprised relapsing-remitting, secondary progressive and progressive-relapsing multiple sclerosis.

Libraries were made from TCR beta cDNA, and they carried unique molecular identifiers. MiXCR, run by TCRdb on the PCR reads, gives a single entry per CDR3 protein. The data show about 770,000 distinct CDR3 sequences, with around 42% seen just once and roughly 5.2% held by the top ten. Whole-study results and caveats: Relative to controls, patients had 5 or 6 TRBV segments at higher frequency, with TRBV5-6, TRBV5-1 and TRBV20-1 among these. Comparison with controls showed significantly lower normalized Chao1 diversity in multiple sclerosis patients.

Sequencing used blood. The chain links TRBV5-1 to TRBJ2-7; TRBD1 matches at 9 bases. This TCR came from a girl between 5 and 17 years old with multiple sclerosis. The CDR3 region is CASSLGPGQGSYEQYF. CDR3 nucleotides: TGCGCCAGCAGCTTGGGTCCGGGACAGGGATCCTACGAGCAGTACTTC.